Presented here are 30 T cell receptor beta chains from one specimen sequenced in a study of blood T cell repertoires in COVID-19. Sequencing was performed with immunoSEQ multiplex PCR; in TCRdb, only in-frame clones are kept and a portion is missing. The sample yields around 190,000 clones, around 86% seen once. The specimen was PBMCs or T cells enriched from blood (not recorded which). These receptors originate from a man between 35 and 55 years old with acute COVID-19.

This clone has a single count. The chain joins TRBV7-2 to TRBJ2-5; 8 bases fit TRBD2. The CDR3 sequence is 16 residues long. CDR1 is SGHTA, CDR2 FQGNSA, per germline. Trimming removed 1 base from V and 4 bases from J; junction bases left unmatched: 8. The CDR3, as DNA: TGTGCCAGCAGCTTAGACGGGGGGGTCGCCCTAGAGACCCAGTACTTC. This gives the protein CASSLDGGVALETQYF.

Note on this clone: One junction end disagrees with the germline gene, perhaps due to a read error. The CDR3 nucleotides are TGTGCCAGCAGCCGGGCGGTCGGGAGGAACTCTGAAGCTTTCTTT. It translates to CASSRAVGRNSEAFF. The rearrangement uses TRBV7-8 and TRBJ1-1; D not resolved. CDR3 size: 15 residues. Germline CDR1 SGHVS, CDR2 FQNEAQ.

There are a few counts of this clone. The chain couples TRBV5-4 to TRBJ1-4, with 7 bases lining up with TRBD1. This CDR3 region has 13 residues. Germline CDR1 and CDR2: SGHNT and YYREEE (reference sequence). The junction had 5 bases not matched to a gene; V was cut back by 4 bases and J by 8 bases. In DNA, the CDR3 is TGTGCCAGCAGCCGACAGGGAGAGGAAAAACTGTTTTTT. This encodes CASSRQGEEKLFF.

The chain uses TRBV6-5 and TRBJ2-5, with D possibly TRBD2 on 5 matching bases. This CDR3 spans 12 amino acids. Germline CDR1 reads MNHEY; CDR2 reads SVGAGI. Between the trimmed V and J ends, which lost 7 bases and 2 bases, there was a span of 8 bases. CDR3 amino acids: CASKERQETQYF. CDR3 sequence (DNA): TGTGCCAGCAAGGAGCGGCAAGAGACCCAGTACTTC.

The gene calls are TRBV27 and TRBJ2-3; 8 bases fit TRBD2. CDR3 length: 17 amino acids. After removal of 0 bases from V and 2 bases from J, the junction contained 7 bases not matched to a gene. Germline loops: CDR1 MNHEY, CDR2 SMNVEV (reference sequence). The CDR3 coding sequence is TGTGCCAGCAGTTTATCTTCCTCGGGAGGGTACACAGATACGCAGTATTTT. Protein sequence: CASSLSSSGGYTDTQYF.

CDR3 in amino acids: CASRPTLGLTDTQYF. Written as DNA, the CDR3 is TGTGCCAGCAGACCTACCCTGGGGCTCACAGATACGCAGTATTTT. The chain employs TRBV5-4 and TRBJ2-3, with D possibly being TRBD1 (5 bases). Germline-derived CDR1 and CDR2 are SGHNT and YYREEE (reference sequence). Trimming stripped 5 bases from V and 2 bases from J, with 15 bases between. The CDR3 is made up of 15 amino acids.

The CDR3 coding sequence is TGTGCCAGCAGCCTCGAGGGACAGACTAATGAAAAACTGTTTTTT. Residues: CASSLEGQTNEKLFF. This chain joins TRBV9 and TRBJ1-4, with 7 bases aligning to TRBD1. This CDR3 has 15 amino acids. Germline values: CDR1 SGDLS, CDR2 YYNGEE. J was trimmed by 2 bases and V by 4 bases; bases with no gene match: 5. Using reference TRBV9 and TRBJ1-4 for the parts outside the CDR3, the full variable domain is DSGVTQTPKHLITATGQRVTLRCSPRSGDLSVYWYQQSLDQGLQFLIQYYNGEERAKGNILERFSAQQFPDLHSELNLSSLELGDSALYFCASSLEGQTNEKLFFGSGTQLSVL.

The V call is TRBV19, the J call TRBJ2-2, with a possible D match to TRBD1 (5 bases). V lost 3 bases and J 6 bases, leaving 29 bases between the germline ends. Germline V gene sequence: CDR1 LNHDA, CDR2 SQIVND (reference sequence). CDR3 length: 20 residues. In DNA, the CDR3 is TGTGCCAGTAGTATTTGGGGCCCTACCGCCTACCAATCCGGGTCCGGGGAGCTGTTTTTT. Its translation: CASSIWGPTAYQSGSGELFF.

This sequence joins TRBV6-2 or TRBV6-3 and TRBJ1-2; D might be TRBD1 (5 bases). With 6 bases removed from V and 4 bases from J, the gap between germline ends came to 15 bases. Germline CDR1 MNHEY, CDR2 SVGEGT. The CDR3 is 14 amino acids. The CDR3 region is CASSHRQRLYGYTF. The CDR3 region has the DNA TGTGCCAGCAGCCATCGACAGAGACTCTATGGCTACACCTTC.

This chain links TRBV4-2 with TRBJ2-1, with TRBD1 matching over 8 bases. The CDR3 has 14 residues. The germline gives CDR1 LGHNA, CDR2 YNFKEQ. The J segment lost 5 bases and the V segment lost 4 bases, leaving 4 bases of the junction unmatched. This CDR3 reads CASSRGTGDNEQFF. CDR3 sequence (DNA): TGTGCCAGCAGCCGCGGGACAGGAGACAATGAGCAGTTCTTC.

The chain joins TRBV6-5 to TRBJ2-7, with a weak D call TRBD2 (5 bases). This CDR3 region has 16 residues. Germline V lookup: CDR1 MNHEY, CDR2 SVGAGI. Deletions cut 4 bases from V and 6 bases from J, with 22 bases between. CDR3 region: CASSSRPTDPRGEQYF. The CDR3 DNA reads as TGTGCCAGCAGTTCCCGCCCGACTGACCCCCGGGGCGAGCAGTACTTC.

J is TRBJ2-2 and V is TRBV9; weak D call: TRBD2 (7 bases). This CDR3 contains 14 residues. V was pared by 0 bases and J by 6 bases, with 9 bases between. The V gene's germline CDR1 is SGDLS and CDR2 YYNGEE. DNA for the CDR3: TGTGCCAGCAGCGTAGTAGGGGGGGCCGGGGAGCTGTTTTTT. This gives the protein CASSVVGGAGELFF.

A single count supports this clone. The CDR3 spells CASSYSTRGVTEAFF. DNA of the CDR3: TGTGCCAGCAGTTACTCGACCAGGGGCGTCACTGAAGCTTTCTTT. This rearrangement joins TRBV6-5 to TRBJ1-1; weak D call: TRBD1 (6 bases). Germline CDR1 and CDR2: MNHEY and SVGAGI. The V gene lost 0 bases and the J gene lost 4 bases, with 12 bases spanning the gap. The CDR3 runs 15 residues.

The V call is TRBV7-2, the J call TRBJ2-7; 7 bases fit TRBD1. Trimming took 1 base from V and 1 from J; bases not matched to a gene: 4. The CDR3 sequence is 15 residues long. CDR1 is SGHTA, CDR2 FQGNSA, per germline. The CDR3 sequence is CASSLGLDRSYEQYF. The CDR3, as DNA: TGTGCCAGCAGCTTAGGCCTGGACAGGTCCTACGAGCAGTACTTC.

V and J are TRBV28 and TRBJ2-5; the match to TRBD2 covers 7 bases. J lost 4 bases, V lost 6 bases, and 11 bases had no gene match. Germline lookup yields CDR1 MDHEN and CDR2 SYDVKM. The CDR3 consists of 15 residues. The CDR3 nucleotides read TGTGCCAGCAGGGGTCCTTGGGGGAGGGGAGAGACCCAGTACTTC. It specifies CASRGPWGRGETQYF.

The gene calls are TRBV5-1 and TRBJ1-1, with D unresolved. Trimming took off 2 bases at V and 3 bases at J, with 8 bases between the two ends. Germline CDR1 SGHRS, CDR2 YFSETQ. This CDR3 has 13 residues. This chain's CDR3 is CASSFPPDTEAFF. The DNA of the CDR3 is TGCGCCAGCAGCTTCCCCCCCGACACTGAAGCTTTCTTT.

The chain combines TRBV3-1 (or the pseudogene TRBV3-2) with TRBJ2-7, with 8 bases matching TRBD2. CDR3 length: 14 amino acids. Germline CDR1 LGHDT, CDR2 YNNKEL (reference sequence). J lost 7 bases, V lost 5 bases, and 10 bases had no gene match. The CDR3, as DNA: TGTGCCAGCAGCATAAAGCGGGAGCGGGGAGAGCAGTACTTC. Protein product: CASSIKRERGEQYF.

The V gene is TRBV5-1, the J gene TRBJ1-1, with D perhaps TRBD1 (5 bases). V lost 2 bases, J lost 6 bases, and 17 bases lay in between. The germline gives CDR1 SGHRS, CDR2 YFSETQ. There are 15 residues in the CDR3. The CDR3 loop reads CASSFDSLGPSEAFF. The CDR3 DNA reads TGCGCCAGCAGCTTTGACTCTCTGGGGCCCTCTGAAGCTTTCTTT.

For this clone: One end of the junction does not line up with germline, which may come from a read error. The V gene is TRBV19, the J gene TRBJ1-2; D ambiguous. The germline V gene has CDR1 LNHDA and CDR2 SQIVND (reference sequence). The CDR3 runs 13 residues. Here the CDR3 reads CANSIVSRVGYTF. In DNA form, the CDR3 reads TGTGCCAATAGTATAGTATCGCGGGTAGGCTACACCTTC.

The chain is built from TRBV3-1 (or the pseudogene TRBV3-2) and TRBJ2-2; a possible D gene is TRBD1 (6 bases). The CDR3 totals 12 residues. Per germline, CDR1 LGHDT and CDR2 YNNKEL (reference sequence). The V gene lost 2 bases and the J gene lost 12 bases, with 10 bases spanning the gap. The CDR3: CASSQFQGQLFF. For the CDR3, the DNA is TGTGCCAGCAGCCAATTTCAGGGGCAGCTGTTTTTT.

The chain employs TRBV15 and TRBJ2-5, with D perhaps TRBD2 (5 bases). Germline CDR1 reads LNHNV; CDR2 reads YYDKDF (reference sequence). Between the trimmed V and J ends, which lost 1 base and 3 bases, there was a span of 12 bases. This CDR3 is 15 amino acids long. In DNA, the CDR3 is TGTGCCACCAGCAGAGGAAGTTCCGGGAAAGAGACCCAGTACTTC. Translated, it gives CATSRGSSGKETQYF.

The V gene is TRBV9, the J gene TRBJ2-5, with TRBD2 as a possible D gene (6 bases). Germline lookup yields CDR1 SGDLS and CDR2 YYNGEE. V was clipped by 3 bases and J by 1 base, with 10 bases between them. The length of the CDR3 is 14 residues. In nucleotides, the CDR3 is TGTGCCAGCAGCGGGCTGGGGGGCCAAGAGACCCAGTACTTC. It is translated as CASSGLGGQETQYF.

This clone was seen a few times. CDR3 in DNA: TGTGCCAGCAGCTTCTCGGGGGATGGCTACACCTTC. This gives the protein CASSFSGDGYTF. V usage is TRBV5-6 and J usage is TRBJ1-2, with D possibly being TRBD1 (5 bases). Germline lookup yields CDR1 SGHDT and CDR2 YYEEEE. This CDR3 contains 12 residues. V was cut by 2 bases and J by 6 bases, with 8 bases left in between.

This rearrangement joins TRBV28 to TRBJ1-5, with TRBD1 matching 9 bases. Per germline, CDR1 MDHEN and CDR2 SYDVKM. The CDR3 extends over 15 amino acids. Trimming removed 5 bases from V and 4 bases from J; junction bases left unmatched: 6. CDR3 nucleotides: TGTGCCAGCAGTCCGCCGGGGACAGGGAATCAGCCCCAGCATTTT. Translation gives CASSPPGTGNQPQHF.

The genes are TRBV28 and TRBJ2-7, with 8 bases fitting TRBD2. V lost 11 bases, J lost 6 bases, and 18 bases stayed unmatched. In germline, CDR1 is MDHEN, CDR2 SYDVKM. This CDR3 has 15 residues. CDR3 in amino acids: CARRGGTSRGLEQYF. The CDR3 nucleotides are TGTGCCCGCCGGGGGGGGACTAGTCGAGGCCTCGAGCAGTACTTC.

The chain has TRBV9 and TRBJ2-1, with 13 bases matching TRBD2. Germline CDR1 and CDR2: SGDLS and YYNGEE. CDR3 length: 16 amino acids. Losses at the gene ends were 0 bases for V and 6 bases for J; bases not matched to a gene: 3. CDR3 coding DNA: TGTGCCAGCAGCGTAGGGGGACTAGCGGGATCCAATGAGCAGTTCTTC. This translates into CASSVGGLAGSNEQFF.

V usage is TRBV15 and J usage is TRBJ1-3, with D perhaps matching TRBD1 (6 bases). Germline V gene lookup returns CDR1 LNHNV and CDR2 YYDKDF (reference sequence). V lost 1 base and J lost 5, with 9 bases in between. The CDR3 has 14 amino acids. The CDR3 region has the DNA TGTGCCACCAGCAGAGTGGGGGCCAGAAACACCATATATTTT. Protein: CATSRVGARNTIYF. The full variable domain, with the rest looked up from reference TRBV15 and TRBJ1-3, is DAMVIQNPRYQVTQFGKPVTLSCSQTLNHNVMYWYQQKSSQAPKLLFHYYDKDFNNEADTPDNFQSRRPNTSFCFLDIRSPGLGDTAMYLCATSRVGARNTIYFGEGSWLTVV.

The table lists this clone with a count of one. The CDR3 DNA sequence: TGTGCCAGCAGTTCGTTCTTTACAAGGGAGCGGTACAATGAGCAGTTCTTC. It encodes CASSSFFTRERYNEQFF. The chain couples TRBV6-2 or TRBV6-3 to TRBJ2-1; a possible D gene is TRBD2 (5 bases). The ends were cut back, 4 bases at V and 4 bases at J, with 20 bases in the middle. Germline CDR1 reads MNHEY; CDR2 reads SVGEGT. This CDR3 region has 17 residues.

V gene TRBV18 combines with J gene TRBJ1-4; D unclear. The V and J ends lost 2 bases and 0 bases respectively, with 7 bases between them. The germline CDR1 and CDR2 sequences are KGHSH and LQKENI. The CDR3 covers 15 residues. The DNA of the CDR3 is TGTGCCAGCTCACCAGCGTATGCAACTAATGAAAAACTGTTTTTT. As protein: CASSPAYATNEKLFF.

V usage is TRBV9 and J usage is TRBJ2-1, with 8 bases that match TRBD2. The CDR3 is 17 amino acids. Germline V gene data show CDR1 as SGDLS and CDR2 as YYNGEE. V was clipped by 3 bases and J by 6 bases; unmatched bases: 14. The CDR3 region has the DNA TGTGCCAGCAGCGCTAGGGGAAGCGGGAGAGGGGCCAATGAGCAGTTCTTC. Protein sequence: CASSARGSGRGANEQFF.